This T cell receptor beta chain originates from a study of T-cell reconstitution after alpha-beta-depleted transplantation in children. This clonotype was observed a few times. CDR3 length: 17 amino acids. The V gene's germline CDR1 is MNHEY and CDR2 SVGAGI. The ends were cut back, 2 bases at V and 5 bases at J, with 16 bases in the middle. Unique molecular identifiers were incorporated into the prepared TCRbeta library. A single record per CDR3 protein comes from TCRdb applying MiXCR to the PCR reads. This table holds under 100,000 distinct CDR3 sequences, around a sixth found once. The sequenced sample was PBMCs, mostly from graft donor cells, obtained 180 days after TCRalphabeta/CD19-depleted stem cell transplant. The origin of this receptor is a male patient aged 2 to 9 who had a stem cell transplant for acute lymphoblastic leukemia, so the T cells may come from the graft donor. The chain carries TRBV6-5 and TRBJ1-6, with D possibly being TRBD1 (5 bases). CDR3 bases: TGTGCCAGCAGTTACGGTGTGGGGGGAACGAATAATTCACCCCTCCACTTT. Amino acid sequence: CASSYGVGGTNNSPLHF.